This T cell receptor (beta chain) was recorded in a study of brain metastases from non-small cell lung cancer. This table comes from immunoSEQ multiplex PCR, and its TCRdb copy is limited to in-frame clones, with some not included. Of about 1,500 clones in the sample, about 85% were seen once. The CDR3 extends over 12 amino acids. The germline gives CDR1 SGDLS, CDR2 YYNGEE. The V end lost 0 bases, the J end lost 8 bases, and 8 bases lay between the germline ends. This chain links TRBV9 with TRBJ1-1, with unresolved D. The sequenced sample consisted of tumor-adjacent normal tissue. The receptor was isolated from a donor aged 40 or older with non-small cell lung cancer. For the CDR3, the DNA is TGTGCCAGCAGCGTAGGCAGGTCGGAAGCTTTCTTT. It encodes CASSVGRSEAFF.